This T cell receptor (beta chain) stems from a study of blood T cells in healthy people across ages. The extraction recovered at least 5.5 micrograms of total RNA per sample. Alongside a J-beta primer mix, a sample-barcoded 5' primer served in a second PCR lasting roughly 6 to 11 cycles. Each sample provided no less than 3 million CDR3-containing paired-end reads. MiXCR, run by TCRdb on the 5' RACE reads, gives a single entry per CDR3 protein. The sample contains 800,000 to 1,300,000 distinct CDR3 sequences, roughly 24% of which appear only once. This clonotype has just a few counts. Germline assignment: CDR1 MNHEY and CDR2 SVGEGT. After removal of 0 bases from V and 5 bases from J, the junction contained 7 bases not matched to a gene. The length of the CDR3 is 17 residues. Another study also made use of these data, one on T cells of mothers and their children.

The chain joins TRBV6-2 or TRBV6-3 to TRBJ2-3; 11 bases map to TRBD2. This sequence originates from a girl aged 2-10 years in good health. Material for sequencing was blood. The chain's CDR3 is CASSYSRLAGRQDTQYF. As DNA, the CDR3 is TGTGCCAGCAGTTACTCAAGACTAGCGGGGAGGCAAGATACGCAGTATTTT.